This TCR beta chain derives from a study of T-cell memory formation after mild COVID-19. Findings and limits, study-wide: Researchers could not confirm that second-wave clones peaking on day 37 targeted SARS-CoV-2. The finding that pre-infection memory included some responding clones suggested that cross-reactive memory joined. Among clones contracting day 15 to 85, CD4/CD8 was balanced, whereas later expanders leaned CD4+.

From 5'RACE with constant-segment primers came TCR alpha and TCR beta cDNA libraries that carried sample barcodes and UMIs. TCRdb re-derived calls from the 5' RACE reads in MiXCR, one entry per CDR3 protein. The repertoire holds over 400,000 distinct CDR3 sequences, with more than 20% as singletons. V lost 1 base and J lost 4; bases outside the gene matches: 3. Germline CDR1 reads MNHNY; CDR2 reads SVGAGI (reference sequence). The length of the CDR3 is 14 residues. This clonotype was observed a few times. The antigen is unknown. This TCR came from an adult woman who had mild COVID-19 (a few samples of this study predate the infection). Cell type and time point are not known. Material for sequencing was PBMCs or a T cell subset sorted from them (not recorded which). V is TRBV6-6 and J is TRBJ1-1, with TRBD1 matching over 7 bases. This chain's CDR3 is CASSYFPGGTEAFF. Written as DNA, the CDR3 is TGTGCCAGCAGTTACTTTCCAGGGGGCACTGAAGCTTTCTTT.